This T cell receptor (beta chain) appears in the sequencing data of a study of blood T cell repertoires in COVID-19. Study-level background: Material from acute and convalescent COVID-19 was sourced from the United States, Italy and Spain. From T cells, B-cell-depleted T cells, or PBMCs came the material, which was cDNA or gDNA.

As originally analysed: Estimated nucleated cell counts came from reference gene primer amplification. The method was immunoSEQ multiplex PCR; TCRdb's version includes in-frame clones alone and lacks a portion of them. D and trimming come from the DNA, and the V and J calls and clone size come from that table. The sample holds 280,000 or so clones, 85% to 90% seen once. CDR3 length equals 14 residues. Germline V CDR1 and CDR2: SGHVS, FQNEAQ. Unmatched junction bases numbered 4, after V lost 1 base and J lost 9 bases. This chain links TRBV7-8 with TRBJ2-2; TRBD2 agrees at 8 bases. The TCR was taken from a human donor in a cohort sampled during active COVID-19. The sample taken for sequencing was peripheral blood. CDR3 DNA sequence: TGTGCCAGCAGCTTAGGCGGGGGGTATCGGGAGCTGTTTTTT. Its translation: CASSLGGGYRELFF.